The entry below gives a single T cell receptor beta chain sequence along with its context. Its binding antigen is unknown. Without the conserved terminal phenylalanine or tryptophan, this CDR3 likely stems from a read error. The V end loses 8 bases and the J end loses 12 bases, and a stretch of 21 bases separates them. CDR1 and CDR2 are drawn from the germline V gene (reference sequence): DFQATT, SNEGSKA. Ends included, the CDR3 has 12 residues. Just CDR3 DNA is preserved here, 36 bases in frame from base 1. The data were obtained in a study of T cell repertoires in cytomegalovirus infection (dated by TCRdb to the late 2010s). The study in broad terms: Donor HLA type was relevant to the analysis, as public TCR beta signatures indicated carriage of CMV infection together with the matching HLA type.

On the study overall, not on this receptor specifically: The ex vivo response was dominated by HLA-C-restricted CMV-specific TCR beta clonotypes, and the single most frequent clonotype in two of eight donors was supplied by these HLA-C-restricted clonotypes. Cumulative frequency of public TCR beta family members discriminated carriers of CMV infection plus the relevant HLA type in this cohort and an independent approximately 370-donor cohort.

The sequencer was an Illumina HiSeq 1500. TCRdb trimmed the raw reads at Q25, called clones with MiXCR and kept productive beta chains. Records with the same CDR3 protein are collapsed into one entry carrying the most frequent genes and DNA. In this sample the table shows 740,000 or so distinct CDR3 sequences, less than 40% of which occur a single time. The ten largest clones capture 2.8% of the sample. The clonotype originates from a human donor in good health (CMV status not recorded). Some clones in this sample may be carry-over from other donors' samples. The chain employs TRBV20-1 and TRBJ2-3; a tentative D match to TRBD1 spans 6 bases. The sequenced material came from PBMCs. Here is the DNA: TGCAGTACACAGGGTAGCACAGAGACTCAGTATTTG. Translated, it reads CSTQGSTETQYL.